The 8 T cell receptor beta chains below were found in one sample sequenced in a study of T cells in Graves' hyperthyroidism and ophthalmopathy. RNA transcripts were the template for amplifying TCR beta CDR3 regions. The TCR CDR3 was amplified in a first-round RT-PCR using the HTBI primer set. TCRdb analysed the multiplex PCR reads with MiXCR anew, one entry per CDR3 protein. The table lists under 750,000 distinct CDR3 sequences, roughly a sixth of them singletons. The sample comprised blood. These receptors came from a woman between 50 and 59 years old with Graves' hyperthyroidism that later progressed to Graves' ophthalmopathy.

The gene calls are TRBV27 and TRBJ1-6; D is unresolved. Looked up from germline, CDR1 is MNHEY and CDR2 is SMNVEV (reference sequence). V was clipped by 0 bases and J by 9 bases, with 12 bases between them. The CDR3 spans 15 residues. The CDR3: CASSLSVNRGSPLHF. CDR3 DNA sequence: TGTGCCAGCAGTTTATCTGTGAACCGGGGTTCACCCCTCCACTTT.

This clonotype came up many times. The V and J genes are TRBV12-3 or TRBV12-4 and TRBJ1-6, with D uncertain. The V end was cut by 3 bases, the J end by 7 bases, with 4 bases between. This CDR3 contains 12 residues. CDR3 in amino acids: CASSFGNSPLHF. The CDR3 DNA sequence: TGTGCCAGCAGTTTCGGGAATTCACCCCTCCACTTT.

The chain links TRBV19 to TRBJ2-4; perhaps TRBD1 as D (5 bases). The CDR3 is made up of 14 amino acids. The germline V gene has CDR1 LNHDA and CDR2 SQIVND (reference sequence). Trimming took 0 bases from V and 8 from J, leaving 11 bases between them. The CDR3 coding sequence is TGTGCCAGTAGTATAGAGGCAGGGTTGGACATTCAGTACTTC. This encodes CASSIEAGLDIQYF. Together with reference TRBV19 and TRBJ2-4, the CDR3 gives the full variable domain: DGGITQSPKYLFRKEGQNVTLSCEQNLNHDAMYWYRQDPGQGLRLIYYSQIVNDFQKGDIAEGYSVSREKKESFPLTVTSAQKNPTAFYLCASSIEAGLDIQYFGAGTRLSVL.

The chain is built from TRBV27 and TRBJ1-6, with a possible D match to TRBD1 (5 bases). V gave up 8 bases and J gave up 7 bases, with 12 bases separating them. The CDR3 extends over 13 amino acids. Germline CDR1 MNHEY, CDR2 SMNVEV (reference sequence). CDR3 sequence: CASGRDFNSPLHF. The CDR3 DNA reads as TGTGCCAGCGGCCGGGACTTCAATTCACCCCTCCACTTT.

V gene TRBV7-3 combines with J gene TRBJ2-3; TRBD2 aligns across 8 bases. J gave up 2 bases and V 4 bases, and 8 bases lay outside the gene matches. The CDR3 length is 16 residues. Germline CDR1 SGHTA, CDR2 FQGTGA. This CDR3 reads CASSSGRGAFTDTQYF. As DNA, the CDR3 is TGTGCCAGCAGCTCGGGGCGGGGGGCTTTCACAGATACGCAGTATTTT.

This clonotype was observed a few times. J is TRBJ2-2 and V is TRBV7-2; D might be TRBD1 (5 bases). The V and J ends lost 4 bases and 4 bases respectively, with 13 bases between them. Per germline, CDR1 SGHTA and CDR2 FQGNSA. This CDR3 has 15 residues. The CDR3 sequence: CASSSQGMGTGELFF. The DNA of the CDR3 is TGTGCCAGCAGCTCGCAGGGTATGGGCACCGGGGAGCTGTTTTTT.

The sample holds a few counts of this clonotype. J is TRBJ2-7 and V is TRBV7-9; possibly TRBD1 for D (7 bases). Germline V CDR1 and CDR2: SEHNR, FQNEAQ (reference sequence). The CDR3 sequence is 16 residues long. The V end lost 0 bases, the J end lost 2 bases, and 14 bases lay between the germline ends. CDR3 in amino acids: CASSLAPGDSPYEQYF. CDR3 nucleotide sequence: TGTGCCAGCAGCTTAGCGCCGGGGGACAGCCCCTACGAGCAGTACTTC.

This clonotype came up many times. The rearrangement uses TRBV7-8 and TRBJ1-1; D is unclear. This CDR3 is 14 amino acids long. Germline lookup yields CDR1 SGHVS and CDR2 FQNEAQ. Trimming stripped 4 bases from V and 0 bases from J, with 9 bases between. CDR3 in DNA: TGTGCCAGCAGCTATGACAAGGTGAACACTGAAGCTTTCTTT. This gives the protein CASSYDKVNTEAFF.